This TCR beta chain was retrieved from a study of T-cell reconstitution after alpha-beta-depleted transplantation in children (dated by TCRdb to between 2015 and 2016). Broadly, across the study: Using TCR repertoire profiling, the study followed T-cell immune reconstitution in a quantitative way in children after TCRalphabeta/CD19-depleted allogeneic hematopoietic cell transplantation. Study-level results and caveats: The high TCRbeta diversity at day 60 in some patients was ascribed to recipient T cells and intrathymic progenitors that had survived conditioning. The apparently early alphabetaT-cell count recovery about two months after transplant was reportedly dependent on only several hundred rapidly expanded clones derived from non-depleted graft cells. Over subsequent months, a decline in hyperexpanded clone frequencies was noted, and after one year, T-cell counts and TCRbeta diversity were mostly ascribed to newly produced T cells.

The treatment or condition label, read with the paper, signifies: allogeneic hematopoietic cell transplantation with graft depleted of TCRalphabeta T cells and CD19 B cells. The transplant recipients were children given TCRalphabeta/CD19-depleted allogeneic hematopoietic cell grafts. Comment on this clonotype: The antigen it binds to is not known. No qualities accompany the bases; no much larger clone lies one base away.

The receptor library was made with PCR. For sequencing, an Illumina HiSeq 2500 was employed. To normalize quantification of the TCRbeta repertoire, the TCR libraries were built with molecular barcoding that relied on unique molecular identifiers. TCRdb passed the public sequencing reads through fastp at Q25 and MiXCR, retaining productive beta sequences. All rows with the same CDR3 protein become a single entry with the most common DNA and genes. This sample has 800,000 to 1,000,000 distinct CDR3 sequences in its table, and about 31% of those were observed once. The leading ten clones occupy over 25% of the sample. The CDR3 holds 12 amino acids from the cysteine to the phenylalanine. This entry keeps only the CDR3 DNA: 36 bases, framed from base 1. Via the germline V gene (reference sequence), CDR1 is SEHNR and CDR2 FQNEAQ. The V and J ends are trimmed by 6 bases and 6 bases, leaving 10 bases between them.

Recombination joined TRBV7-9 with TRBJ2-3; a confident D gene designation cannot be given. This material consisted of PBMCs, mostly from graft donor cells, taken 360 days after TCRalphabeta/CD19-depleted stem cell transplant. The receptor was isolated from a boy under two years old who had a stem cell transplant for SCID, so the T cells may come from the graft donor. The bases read TGTGCCAGCAGTTGGGCCTGGGATACGCAGTATTTT. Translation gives CASSWAWDTQYF. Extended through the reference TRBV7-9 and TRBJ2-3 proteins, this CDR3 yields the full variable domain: DTGVSQNPRHKITKRGQNVTFRCDPISEHNRLYWYRQTLGQGPEFLTYFQNEAQLEKSRLLSDRFSAERPKGSFSTLEIQRTEQGDSAMYLCASSWAWDTQYFGPGTRLTVL.